A selection of T cell receptor beta chains follows, all from one sample in a study of a mutant IDH1 vaccine in newly diagnosed glioma. Generated by immunoSEQ multiplex PCR, the TCRdb table keeps only in-frame clones and is missing some. In the table there are some 60,000 clones, roughly 80% of which are singletons. For these TCRs, the target antigens are not known. The sample here was PBMCs, taken from a glioma patient whose treatment included an IDH1 peptide vaccine. These receptor sequences come from a young man with glioma. Each CDR3 is given with its conserved first and last residue. Each record gives: clone size, J gene, V gene, D gene, CDR3 protein, CDR3 DNA. The D gene is left open where the match is weak. A clone size is listed for some rows: how often the clone was seen (once, few, many), or a class if it is expanded.

NA	TRBJ1-5	TRBV28	NA	CASSLYQGTSNQPQHF	TGTGCCAGCAGCCTATATCAGGGGACGTCCAATCAGCCCCAGCATTTT
NA	TRBJ2-2	TRBV30	NA	CAWRLAGELFF	TGTGCCTGGAGGCTCGCCGGGGAGCTGTTTTTT
NA	TRBJ2-3	TRBV5-4	NA	CASSLAGSRSTDTQYF	TGTGCCAGCAGCTTGGCGGGTTCCCGTAGCACAGATACGCAGTATTTT
NA	TRBJ1-1	TRBV29-1	NA	CSVEVVGVGTEAFF	TGCAGCGTTGAAGTAGTGGGCGTGGGGACTGAAGCTTTCTTT
NA	TRBJ2-5	TRBV21-1	NA	CASSKVPGQADEETQYF	TGTGCCAGCAGCAAAGTTCCAGGACAGGCCGACGAAGAGACCCAGTACTTC
NA	TRBJ1-1	TRBV5-1	NA	CASSSQSGPTEAFF	TGCGCCAGCAGCTCCCAAAGTGGTCCCACTGAAGCTTTCTTT
NA	TRBJ1-1	TRBV5-4	NA	CASRRDLNTEAFF	TGTGCCAGCAGAAGGGACCTGAACACTGAAGCTTTCTTT
NA	TRBJ1-4	TRBV5-1	NA	CASSLGGGTNEKLFF	TGCGCCAGCAGCTTGGGCGGGGGAACTAATGAAAAACTGTTTTTT
NA	TRBJ2-7	TRBV10-3	NA	CAISETGVGEQYF	TGTGCCATCAGTGAGACGGGAGTTGGCGAGCAGTACTTC
NA	TRBJ1-1	TRBV29-1	TRBD1	CSVVPGQGEAFF	TGCAGCGTAGTCCCGGGACAGGGGGAAGCTTTCTTT
NA	TRBJ1-4	TRBV4-2	NA	CASSQVATNEKLFF	TGTGCCAGCAGCCAAGTAGCAACTAATGAAAAACTGTTTTTT
NA	TRBJ1-5	TRBV7-8	NA	CASSLWEGGNQPQHF	TGTGCCAGCAGCTTATGGGAAGGAGGCAATCAGCCCCAGCATTTT
NA	TRBJ2-7	TRBV2	NA	CASTTTPSYEQYF	TGTGCCAGCACCACGACGCCCTCCTACGAGCAGTACTTC
NA	TRBJ2-7	TRBV4-3	TRBD1	CASSQLTGEAYEQYF	TGCGCCAGCAGCCAACTTACAGGGGAAGCCTACGAGCAGTACTTC
few	TRBJ2-7	TRBV7-9	NA	CASSLVRDPHEQYF	TGTGCCAGCAGCTTAGTCAGGGATCCCCACGAGCAGTACTTC
NA	TRBJ1-1	TRBV19	NA	CATSSTANTEAFF	TGTGCCACCTCCTCGACCGCCAACACTGAAGCTTTCTTT
NA	TRBJ1-3	TRBV7-9	NA	CASREQGYSGNTIYF	TGTGCCAGCAGAGAACAGGGCTACTCTGGAAACACCATATATTTT
NA	TRBJ1-3	TRBV19	TRBD1	CASSTGGYGNTIYF	TGTGCCAGTAGTACAGGGGGCTATGGAAACACCATATATTTT
NA	TRBJ2-7	TRBV10-3	TRBD2	CAISEFREGDEQYF	TGTGCCATCAGTGAGTTTCGGGAGGGGGACGAGCAGTACTTC
few	TRBJ2-2	TRBV5-1	NA	CASSLGATTNTGELFF	TGCGCCAGCAGCTTAGGGGCTACCACGAACACCGGGGAGCTGTTTTTT
NA	TRBJ1-3	TRBV18	TRBD1	CASSPRRQGMENTIYF	TGTGCCAGCTCACCACGGCGACAGGGAATGGAAAACACCATATATTTT
NA	TRBJ2-1	TRBV19	TRBD1	CASSTPGQGSNNEQFF	TGTGCCAGTAGTACACCCGGACAGGGTAGCAACAATGAGCAGTTCTTC
NA	TRBJ1-1	TRBV6-5	NA	CASREGVSSEAFF	TGTGCCAGCAGGGAGGGGGTCAGCAGTGAAGCTTTCTTT
NA	TRBJ2-1	TRBV29-1	NA	CSVGTTEYEQFF	TGCAGCGTTGGGACCACAGAATATGAGCAGTTCTTC
NA	TRBJ2-3	TRBV4-2	NA	CASSQIRGYTDTQYF	TGTGCCAGCAGCCAAATTCGGGGGTACACAGATACGCAGTATTTT
NA	TRBJ2-5	TRBV29-1	NA	CSVEVYGETQYF	TGCAGCGTTGAAGTTTACGGGGAGACCCAGTACTTC
NA	TRBJ2-5	TRBV5-6	NA	CASSRKPGRAFQETQYF	TGTGCCAGCAGCCGAAAACCGGGCAGGGCTTTCCAAGAGACCCAGTACTTC
NA	TRBJ2-3	TRBV7-6	NA	CASSSPPSDTQYF	TGTGCCAGCAGCTCGCCCCCCTCGGATACGCAGTATTTT
NA	TRBJ2-7	TRBV28	TRBD2	CASRRTRTYEQYF	TGTGCCAGCAGGCGGACTAGGACCTACGAGCAGTACTTC
NA	TRBJ2-7	TRBV27	TRBD1	CASSPKLRTGGPYEQYF	TGTGCCAGCAGCCCCAAGCTCCGGACAGGGGGCCCCTACGAGCAGTACTTC
NA	TRBJ1-1	TRBV5-4	TRBD1	CASSDRRRGDSEAFF	TGTGCCAGCAGCGATAGGCGCAGGGGGGATTCTGAAGCTTTCTTT
NA	TRBJ2-1	TRBV7-2	TRBD2	CASSLETSGGSYYNEQFF	TGTGCCAGCAGCTTAGAAACTAGCGGGGGGTCGTACTACAATGAGCAGTTCTTC
NA	TRBJ2-5	TRBV27	TRBD2	CASSLVAGEETQYF	TGTGCCAGCAGTTTGGTAGCGGGAGAGGAGACCCAGTACTTC
NA	TRBJ2-1	TRBV7-9	TRBD2	CASRAGGGSWNEQFF	TGTGCCAGCCGTGCTGGCGGGGGTTCTTGGAATGAGCAGTTCTTC
NA	TRBJ1-1	TRBV12-5	NA	CASGLTTDTEAFF	TGTGCTAGTGGTTTGACAACGGACACTGAAGCTTTCTTT